This TCR beta chain was documented in a study of CD8 T cells in Susac syndrome. Trimming took off 0 bases at V and 5 bases at J, with 10 bases between the two ends. CDR1 is SGDLS, CDR2 YYNGEE, per germline. The CDR3 is 14 amino acids. TEMRA cells were FACS-enriched, with CD8+ and CD4+ T cells isolated negatively. Reverse transcription used about 0.45 to 1 ug RNA and random hexamers. The authors amplified TCR beta CDR3 across 54 Vbeta and 13 Jbeta using immunoSEQ multiplex PCR. TCRdb re-called the immunoSEQ multiplex PCR reads through MiXCR, storing one row per CDR3 protein. The sample carries approximately 160,000 distinct CDR3 sequences, more than 95% recorded once.

The TCR was taken from a human donor with Susac syndrome. Sequences were obtained from CD4+ T cells from PBMCs. This rearrangement joins TRBV9 to TRBJ2-3; the D gene is possibly TRBD2 (6 bases). The CDR3 DNA is TGTGCCAGCAGCGTAGGTGCTAGCGTAGATACGCAGTATTTT. It encodes CASSVGASVDTQYF. The variable domain in full, completed from reference TRBV9 and TRBJ2-3, reads DSGVTQTPKHLITATGQRVTLRCSPRSGDLSVYWYQQSLDQGLQFLIQYYNGEERAKGNILERFSAQQFPDLHSELNLSSLELGDSALYFCASSVGASVDTQYFGPGTRLTVL.